A single sample gave rise to the 20 T cell receptor beta chains below, sequenced in a study of blood T cell repertoires in COVID-19. Only in-frame clones appear in the TCRdb table, and some are missing; sequencing was by immunoSEQ multiplex PCR. Altogether fewer than 130,000 clones are present, around nine tenths being singletons, with the ten largest covering 3% to 3.5%. Sequenced: peripheral blood. All receptors derive from a woman aged 45-59 years with acute or convalescent COVID-19.

This clone has a handful of counts. CDR3 in amino acids: CASTPQGEANEQFF. The CDR3 DNA sequence: TGCGCCAGCACCCCCCAGGGGGAGGCCAATGAGCAGTTCTTC. The chain is built from TRBV5-1 and TRBJ2-1; D may be TRBD1 (7 bases). CDR1 and CDR2 (germline): SGHRS, YFSETQ. This CDR3 has 14 amino acids. V dropped 6 bases and J dropped 6 bases, with 16 bases sitting between them.

V and J are TRBV5-1 and TRBJ2-7; 7 nucleotides agree with TRBD1. V trimming: 5 bases; J trimming: 2 bases; junction bases outside the gene matches: 4. Germline V gives CDR1 SGHRS, CDR2 YFSETQ. The CDR3 is 13 amino acids. CDR3 in DNA: TGCGCCAGCAGACCCGGGACAGCCTACGAGCAGTACTTC. Protein product: CASRPGTAYEQYF.

The chain is built from TRBV9 and TRBJ2-1, with 7 bases matching TRBD2. The ends lost 4 bases at V and 12 bases at J; junction bases unmatched: 16. This CDR3 has 15 residues. Germline V CDR1 and CDR2: SGDLS, YYNGEE. The CDR3 sequence: CASSPPPGTTEGQFF. DNA for the CDR3: TGTGCCAGCAGCCCACCCCCCGGGACTACCGAAGGGCAGTTCTTC.

The gene calls are TRBV5-5 and TRBJ2-4, with TRBD1 matching 7 bases. Per the germline V gene, CDR1 is SGHKS and CDR2 is YYEKEE (reference sequence). V lost 3 bases to trimming and J lost 1 base; unmatched junction nucleotides: 10. The CDR3 has 17 amino acids. CDR3: CASSSSQGMGAKNIQYF. The DNA for the CDR3 is TGTGCCAGCAGCTCATCACAGGGGATGGGGGCCAAAAACATTCAGTACTTC.

The sample holds a few counts of this clone. This sequence joins TRBV13 and TRBJ1-1; 8 bases fit TRBD1. Germline V gives CDR1 PRHDT, CDR2 FYEKMQ (reference sequence). CDR3 size: 15 residues. V lost 2 bases, J lost 6 bases, and 8 bases stayed unmatched. CDR3: CASSLRGAGGPEAFF. CDR3 bases: TGTGCCAGCAGCTTACGGGGTGCAGGGGGCCCTGAAGCTTTCTTT.

This chain uses TRBV11-2 with TRBJ1-2, with 12 bases identical to TRBD1. J gave up 6 bases and V 5 bases, and 10 bases lay outside the gene matches. This CDR3 is 16 amino acids long. In germline, CDR1 is SGHAT, CDR2 FQNNGV. Here the CDR3 reads CASSPGTGGAKDGYTF. The CDR3 DNA reads TGTGCCAGCAGCCCCGGGACAGGGGGCGCGAAGGATGGCTACACCTTC.

This clone was counted a few times. V is TRBV29-1 and J is TRBJ1-2; 9 bases are shared with TRBD1. J gave up 5 bases and V 3 bases, and 1 base lay outside the gene matches. The CDR3 extends over 12 amino acids. Germline V gene lookup returns CDR1 SQVTM and CDR2 ANQGSEA. This chain's CDR3 is CSVETGGYGYTF. In DNA form, the CDR3 reads TGCAGCGTTGAGACAGGGGGATATGGCTACACCTTC.

The chain carries TRBV20-1 and TRBJ1-4; perhaps TRBD1 as D (5 bases). This CDR3 comprises 11 residues. Trimming left V 6 bases short and J 6 bases short, with 8 bases between. Germline V gives CDR1 DFQATT, CDR2 SNEGSKA (reference sequence). The CDR3 spells CSAGGYEKLFF. CDR3 DNA: TGCAGTGCGGGGGGGTATGAAAAACTGTTTTTT.

The chain carries TRBV6-2 or TRBV6-3 and TRBJ2-2; TRBD2 matches 9 bases. The V segment lost 5 bases and the J segment 6 bases; nucleotides outside the gene matches: 7. Germline lookup yields CDR1 MNHEY and CDR2 SVGEGT. This CDR3 is built from 15 residues. In nucleotides, the CDR3 is TGTGCCAGCAGTCTTAGCGGGAGCAAGGCCGGGGAGCTGTTTTTT. Amino acid sequence: CASSLSGSKAGELFF.

The chain carries TRBV18 and TRBJ1-4, with TRBD1 matching over 7 bases. Germline trimming cut 6 bases from V and 2 bases from J; bases unmatched to any gene: 3. The length of the CDR3 is 14 residues. The germline V gene encodes CDR1 KGHSH and CDR2 LQKENI. CDR3 sequence reads: CASSVTGTNEKLFF. The CDR3 nucleotides are TGTGCCAGCTCCGTGACAGGGACTAATGAAAAACTGTTTTTT.

J is TRBJ2-4 and V is TRBV30, with 10 bases aligning to TRBD2. The V gene's germline CDR1 is GTSNPN and CDR2 SVGIG (reference sequence). The ends lost 2 bases at V and 7 bases at J; junction bases unmatched: 5. The CDR3 runs to 14 residues. The CDR3 region is CAWSFRTSGNIQYF. CDR3 DNA sequence: TGTGCCTGGAGTTTCCGGACTAGCGGCAACATTCAGTACTTC.

The chain recombines TRBV28 with TRBJ2-1; 16 nucleotides align to TRBD2. Germline trimming cut 7 bases from V and 9 bases from J; bases unmatched to any gene: 15. CDR1 MDHEN and CDR2 SYDVKM come from the germline V gene. CDR3 length: 18 amino acids. The DNA of the CDR3 is TGTGCCAGCACTTCCCTTGGGACTAGCGGGAGGGGATGGGGTGAGCAGTTCTTC. This codes for CASTSLGTSGRGWGEQFF.

The V and J genes are TRBV5-1 and TRBJ2-7; 8 nucleotides align to TRBD2. Germline V CDR1 and CDR2: SGHRS, YFSETQ. The CDR3 contains 16 residues. Losses at the gene ends were 7 bases for V and 5 bases for J; bases not matched to a gene: 17. The CDR3 here is CASRQLSGGAGNEQYF. The DNA of the CDR3 is TGCGCCAGCCGCCAATTGAGCGGGGGCGCGGGGAACGAGCAGTACTTC.

CDR3 bases: TGTGCCAGCAGTCAACGTCGACTAGCGGGAGAGCGCTACGAGCAGTACTTC. Its translation is CASSQRRLAGERYEQYF. The V call is TRBV3-1 (or the pseudogene TRBV3-2), the J call TRBJ2-7, with 12 positions matching TRBD2. Germline values: CDR1 LGHDT, CDR2 YNNKEL (reference sequence). Trimming at V came to 6 bases and at J to 3 bases, leaving 12 bases not matched to a gene. This CDR3 has 17 amino acids.

This clone occurred once. The chain links TRBV2 to TRBJ1-1; 10 positions agree with TRBD1. Germline CDR1 SNHLY, CDR2 FYNNEI. The J segment lost 6 bases and the V segment lost 6 bases, leaving 10 bases of the junction unmatched. The CDR3 extends over 15 amino acids. CDR3 sequence reads: CASRRQGATSPEAFF. The CDR3 bases are TGTGCCAGCAGAAGACAGGGGGCGACTTCCCCTGAAGCTTTCTTT. Looking up the rest from reference TRBV2 and TRBJ1-1 gives the full variable domain: EPEVTQTPSHQVTQMGQEVILRCVPISNHLYFYWYRQILGQKVEFLVSFYNNEISEKSEIFDDQFSVERPDGSNFTLKIRSTKLEDSAMYFCASRRQGATSPEAFFGQGTRLTVV.

This clone was seen a few times. The chain has TRBV29-1 and TRBJ2-1; 11 bases match TRBD2. CDR3 length equals 17 residues. The germline V gene has CDR1 SQVTM and CDR2 ANQGSEA. J was trimmed by 5 bases and V by 6 bases; bases with no gene match: 15. CDR3 loop: CSVLPPTLAGVNNEQFF. The CDR3, as DNA: TGCAGCGTATTACCCCCCACACTAGCGGGAGTTAACAATGAGCAGTTCTTC.

The chain carries TRBV9 and TRBJ2-1, with 9 bases matching TRBD2. After removal of 5 bases from V and 5 bases from J, the junction contained 8 bases not matched to a gene. The CDR3 has 15 residues. Germline loops: CDR1 SGDLS, CDR2 YYNGEE. The CDR3 nucleotides are TGTGCCAGCAGTGCGAGCGGGAGGCTTAACAATGAGCAGTTCTTC. The encoded protein is CASSASGRLNNEQFF.

This chain joins TRBV29-1 and TRBJ2-5; 7 bases fit TRBD1. Trimming took 8 bases from V and 5 from J; bases not matched to a gene: 8. The CDR3 consists of 12 residues. Germline V gene data show CDR1 as SQVTM and CDR2 as ANQGSEA. The CDR3 sequence: CSYTGARETQYF. Here the CDR3 DNA reads TGCAGCTACACAGGGGCCCGGGAGACCCAGTACTTC.

The chain is built from TRBV7-2 and TRBJ2-5; perhaps TRBD2 as D (6 bases). Trimming left V 1 base short and J 1 base short, with 10 bases between. This CDR3 has 15 amino acids. Germline V gene sequence: CDR1 SGHTA, CDR2 FQGNSA. For the CDR3, the DNA is TGTGCCAGCAGCTTAGGGGGGGAACCCCAAGAGACCCAGTACTTC. Its translation: CASSLGGEPQETQYF.

The chain recombines TRBV21-1 with TRBJ1-5; the DNA was not used to check the table's D call, TRBD1. TRBV21-1 is marked as a pseudogene. The CDR3 consists of 18 residues. CDR3 DNA: TGTGCCAGCAGCAGTACTGAACCGGGACAGGGAGCTAATCAGCCCCAGCATTTT. Translating it yields CASSSTEPGQGANQPQHF.